The T cell receptor (beta chain) described here comes from a study of beta chain features in type 1 diabetes. Study results and limitations: VDJ junctions sequenced from type 1 diabetes patients showed fewer insertions and more deletions.

Isolated RNA was reverse transcribed in full, so expressed TCRB transcripts were sequenced. Some clones are missing from TCRdb's copy, which holds only in-frame ones; the method was immunoSEQ multiplex PCR. The data hold roughly 610,000 clones, with 15% to 18% observed a single time. This clone has only a few counts. Its specificity is unknown. The V gene's germline CDR1 is SGHTA and CDR2 FQGNSA. The CDR3 extends over 15 amino acids. The V segment lost 0 bases and the J segment 8 bases; nucleotides outside the gene matches: 6. This chain links TRBV7-2 with TRBJ2-1; 8 bases match TRBD1. Specimen: naive CD4+ T cells from blood. This clonotype was sampled from a man aged 18 to 29 in good health. CDR3 residues: CASSLATGVGDEQFF. The CDR3 region has the DNA TGTGCCAGCAGCTTAGCGACAGGGGTGGGCGATGAGCAGTTCTTC. Full variable domain (rest looked up from reference TRBV7-2 and TRBJ2-1): GAGVSQSPSNKVTEKGKDVELRCDPISGHTALYWYRQSLGQGLEFLIYFQGNSAPDKSGLPSDRFSAERTGGSVSTLTIQRTQQEDSAVYLCASSLATGVGDEQFFGPGTRLTVL.